These 24 T cell receptor beta chains share one sample of origin, sequenced in a study of T cell responses to AZD1222 COVID-19 vaccine. The protocol was immunoSEQ multiplex PCR, while the TCRdb copy is restricted to in-frame clones and leaves out a portion. The data show 90,000 to 110,000 clones, 85% to 90% seen once. The sequencing here drew on peripheral blood, taken on day 0 of AZD1222 vaccination. The receptors shown here come from an adult in good health.

This clone was picked up one time. The chain combines TRBV6-5 with TRBJ2-7; D may match TRBD1 or TRBD2 (5 bases each). Per germline, CDR1 MNHEY and CDR2 SVGAGI. This CDR3 spans 14 amino acids. V dropped 8 bases and J dropped 6 bases, with 20 bases sitting between them. The CDR3 reads CASGYRGRASEQYF. CDR3 nucleotide sequence: TGTGCCAGCGGGTACCGGGGACGGGCAAGCGAGCAGTACTTC.

This rearrangement joins TRBV15 to TRBJ1-1; D remains unclear. V lost 0 bases, J lost 5 bases, and 13 bases lay in between. The CDR3 covers 15 residues. CDR1 is LNHNV, CDR2 YYDKDF, per germline (reference sequence). The CDR3 DNA sequence: TGTGCCACCAGCAGAGATCCGGGCCCCGGGACTGAAGCTTTCTTT. Its translation is CATSRDPGPGTEAFF.

This clone has a single count. J is TRBJ2-3 and V is TRBV27; TRBD2 agrees at 8 bases. With V trimmed by 5 bases and J by 8 bases, 27 bases remained unmatched. Germline assignment: CDR1 MNHEY and CDR2 SMNVEV (reference sequence). This CDR3 has 20 residues. The CDR3 nucleotides read TGTGCCAGCAGTCACCGCTTGCAGCCTGGGGCGGGAGGCGAATCGGGTACGCAGTATTTT. Its translation: CASSHRLQPGAGGESGTQYF.

V is TRBV19 and J is TRBJ1-2, with 8 bases that match TRBD1. Germline V CDR1 and CDR2: LNHDA, SQIVND (reference sequence). This CDR3 comprises 14 residues. V was pared by 8 bases and J by 4 bases, with 9 bases of the junction left unmatched. The CDR3 nucleotides are TGTGCCAGTGGGACAGGAGGCGACGGCTATGGCTACACCTTC. Residues: CASGTGGDGYGYTF. The whole variable domain, filled in from reference TRBV19 and TRBJ1-2, reads DGGITQSPKYLFRKEGQNVTLSCEQNLNHDAMYWYRQDPGQGLRLIYYSQIVNDFQKGDIAEGYSVSREKKESFPLTVTSAQKNPTAFYLCASGTGGDGYGYTFGSGTRLTVV.

The rearrangement links TRBV7-2 to TRBJ2-1; maybe TRBD2 (5 bases). The germline gives CDR1 SGHTA, CDR2 FQGNSA. V was pared by 6 bases and J by 4 bases, with 16 bases between. The CDR3 runs to 15 residues. The CDR3 sequence is CASRGFLAEYNEQFF. The CDR3 coding sequence is TGTGCCAGCAGGGGATTCCTAGCAGAATACAATGAGCAGTTCTTC.

This clone showed up just once. V usage is TRBV6-2 or TRBV6-3 and J usage is TRBJ1-2; D remains unclear. Germline CDR1 and CDR2: MNHEY and SVGEGT. This CDR3 is built from 11 residues. V lost 4 bases to trimming and J lost 6 bases, with 6 bases between them. CDR3 sequence reads: CASSSFDGYTF. CDR3 in DNA: TGTGCCAGCAGTTCCTTTGATGGCTACACCTTC.

This chain links TRBV7-9 with TRBJ1-4; 11 bases map to TRBD1. Germline CDR1 is SEHNR and CDR2 is FQNEAQ (reference sequence). The length of the CDR3 is 16 residues. V lost 5 bases, J lost 8 bases, and 10 bases stayed unmatched. CDR3 sequence reads: CASSPRFRTGGEKLFF. CDR3 in DNA: TGTGCCAGCAGCCCCCGATTTAGGACAGGGGGCGAAAAACTGTTTTTT.

The gene calls are TRBV6-6 and TRBJ1-5, with D possibly matching TRBD1 (6 bases). The germline V and J ends were trimmed by 2 bases and 3 bases, with 14 bases remaining between them. Germline V gene lookup returns CDR1 MNHNY and CDR2 SVGAGI (reference sequence). CDR3 size: 16 residues. The CDR3 coding sequence is TGTGCCAGCAGTTACATGGGGGCAGGGGTCAATCAGCCCCAGCATTTT. It is translated as CASSYMGAGVNQPQHF.

The chain employs TRBV11-3 and TRBJ2-3; 9 bases agree with TRBD1. The CDR3 has 15 amino acids. V lost 5 bases, J lost 4 bases, and 7 bases stayed unmatched. The germline V gene has CDR1 SGHNT and CDR2 YENEEA. In DNA form, the CDR3 reads TGTGCCAGCAGCCCCAGGACAGGGGATTCAGATACGCAGTATTTT. It codes for CASSPRTGDSDTQYF.

This rearrangement joins TRBV7-9 to TRBJ1-5; no clear D gene. Germline CDR1 and CDR2: SEHNR and FQNEAQ (reference sequence). The ends were cut back, 5 bases at V and 3 bases at J, with 2 bases in the middle. The CDR3 runs to 11 residues. The CDR3 nucleotides are TGTGCCAGCAGCCACAATCAGCCCCAGCATTTT. Its translation is CASSHNQPQHF.

The gene calls are TRBV29-1 and TRBJ2-2, with D possibly matching TRBD1 (6 bases). The CDR3 is 14 residues long. V lost 6 bases and J 1 base, leaving 12 bases between the germline ends. CDR1 SQVTM and CDR2 ANQGSEA come from the germline V gene. In DNA, the CDR3 is TGCAGCGTCGCCGGGACAATGAACACCGGGGAGCTGTTTTTT. It codes for CSVAGTMNTGELFF.

This chain links TRBV5-1 with TRBJ2-2; D possibly corresponds to TRBD1 (6 bases). V was clipped by 1 base and J by 0 bases, with 22 bases between them. CDR3 length: 20 residues. CDR1 and CDR2 (germline): SGHRS, YFSETQ. CDR3 sequence: CASSLPRFLQGETNTGELFF. The CDR3 DNA follows: TGCGCCAGCAGCTTGCCACGTTTCTTACAGGGCGAAACGAACACCGGGGAGCTGTTTTTT.

In its sample, this clone was seen a few times. The chain has TRBV7-3 and TRBJ2-7; D possibly corresponds to TRBD2 (5 bases). V lost 2 bases and J lost 4, with 9 bases in between. The germline V gene encodes CDR1 SGHTA and CDR2 FQGTGA. The CDR3 length is 13 residues. CDR3 coding DNA: TGTGCCAGCAGCTTAGGTGGGGAGTACGAGCAGTACTTC. Residues: CASSLGGEYEQYF.

The chain couples TRBV13 to TRBJ2-5, with TRBD2 identical over 10 bases. This CDR3 contains 16 residues. Germline V gene data show CDR1 as PRHDT and CDR2 as FYEKMQ (reference sequence). J gave up 1 base and V 3 bases, and 5 bases lay outside the gene matches. The CDR3 is CASSFLAGGFQETQYF. The CDR3 DNA reads as TGTGCCAGCAGCTTCTTAGCGGGGGGCTTCCAAGAGACCCAGTACTTC.

The rearrangement joins TRBV20-1 to TRBJ1-1; D gene unclear. The germline V and J ends were trimmed by 3 bases and 1 base, with 9 bases remaining between them. The CDR3 runs to 13 residues. CDR1 DFQATT and CDR2 SNEGSKA come from the germline V gene (reference sequence). This chain's CDR3 is CSASNSGNTEAFF. CDR3 in DNA: TGCAGTGCTAGTAACAGCGGGAACACTGAAGCTTTCTTT.

The chain is built from TRBV5-8 and TRBJ2-1, with TRBD2 matching 15 bases. With 3 bases clipped from V and 10 bases from J, the junction kept 11 bases outside the gene matches. Germline V gives CDR1 SGHTS, CDR2 YDEGEE. There are 17 residues in the CDR3. The CDR3 sequence is CASSSSWGLAGGTEQFF. As DNA, the CDR3 is TGTGCCAGCAGCTCATCCTGGGGACTAGCGGGGGGCACGGAGCAGTTCTTC.

The chain has TRBV19 and TRBJ1-2, with D maybe TRBD1 (6 bases). V dropped 3 bases and J dropped 6 bases, with 14 bases sitting between them. Germline loops: CDR1 LNHDA, CDR2 SQIVND (reference sequence). This CDR3 contains 14 residues. CDR3 DNA sequence: TGTGCCAGTAGTATCCGACAGGTAGTAAATGGCTACACCTTC. Its translation: CASSIRQVVNGYTF. The whole variable domain, remainder taken from reference TRBV19 and TRBJ1-2, is DGGITQSPKYLFRKEGQNVTLSCEQNLNHDAMYWYRQDPGQGLRLIYYSQIVNDFQKGDIAEGYSVSREKKESFPLTVTSAQKNPTAFYLCASSIRQVVNGYTFGSGTRLTVV.

The J gene is TRBJ2-6, the V gene TRBV2, with no clear D. The CDR3 is made up of 14 amino acids. V lost 8 bases and J 1 base, leaving 9 bases between the germline ends. CDR1 is SNHLY, CDR2 FYNNEI, per germline. The CDR3 DNA reads TGTGCCAGCGAGGACGGATCTGGGGCCAACGTCCTGACTTTC. This translates into CASEDGSGANVLTF.

The rearrangement links TRBV4-3 to TRBJ1-2; D gene unclear. V lost 3 bases and J 4 bases, leaving 15 bases between the germline ends. The CDR3 consists of 15 residues. Germline loops: CDR1 LGHNA, CDR2 YSLEER. The CDR3 sequence: CASSQSYLGGYGYTF. For the CDR3, the DNA is TGCGCCAGCAGCCAGAGCTACTTGGGCGGCTATGGCTACACCTTC.

This chain joins TRBV9 and TRBJ1-6, with D perhaps matching TRBD1 (6 bases). The CDR3 has 14 amino acids. The germline V and J ends were trimmed by 4 bases and 3 bases, with 8 bases remaining between them. The germline gives CDR1 SGDLS, CDR2 YYNGEE. CDR3 sequence reads: CASSRDIYNSPLHF. For the CDR3, the DNA is TGTGCCAGCAGCCGGGACATCTATAATTCACCCCTCCACTTT. The full variable domain, completed using reference TRBV9 and TRBJ1-6, is DSGVTQTPKHLITATGQRVTLRCSPRSGDLSVYWYQQSLDQGLQFLIQYYNGEERAKGNILERFSAQQFPDLHSELNLSSLELGDSALYFCASSRDIYNSPLHFGNGTRLTVT.

The CDR3 DNA reads as TGTGCCAGCAGCTTAGGACAGACCGGGACTAGCTTTGAGACCCAGTACTTC. It encodes CASSLGQTGTSFETQYF. The rearrangement links TRBV7-8 to TRBJ2-5, with 9 bases lining up with TRBD2. CDR3 length: 17 residues. The V segment lost 1 base and the J segment 5 bases; nucleotides outside the gene matches: 11. Germline loops: CDR1 SGHVS, CDR2 FQNEAQ.

This clone was counted once. The V and J genes are TRBV5-6 and TRBJ2-5; D might be TRBD1 (6 bases). V lost 0 bases and J 4 bases, leaving 10 bases between the germline ends. CDR3 length: 14 amino acids. Germline CDR1 reads SGHDT; CDR2 reads YYEEEE. The CDR3, as DNA: TGTGCCAGCAGCTTGGGGACAGTAGGAGAGACCCAGTACTTC. It codes for CASSLGTVGETQYF.

This chain uses TRBV7-9 with TRBJ2-5, with D uncertain. This CDR3 has 12 residues. Looked up from germline, CDR1 is SEHNR and CDR2 is FQNEAQ (reference sequence). V was shortened by 3 bases and J by 6 bases, with 8 bases between the two germline ends. The CDR3: CASSLAAQTQYF. DNA for the CDR3: TGTGCCAGCAGCTTGGCAGCGCAGACCCAGTACTTC.

This chain links TRBV5-1 with TRBJ2-3; D may be TRBD1 (6 bases). The CDR3 contains 14 residues. Germline V gene lookup returns CDR1 SGHRS and CDR2 YFSETQ. Trimming removed 0 bases at V and 3 bases at J, with 8 bases between. This chain's CDR3 is CASSLARGTDTQYF. The CDR3 nucleotides read TGCGCCAGCAGCTTGGCCAGGGGAACAGATACGCAGTATTTT.